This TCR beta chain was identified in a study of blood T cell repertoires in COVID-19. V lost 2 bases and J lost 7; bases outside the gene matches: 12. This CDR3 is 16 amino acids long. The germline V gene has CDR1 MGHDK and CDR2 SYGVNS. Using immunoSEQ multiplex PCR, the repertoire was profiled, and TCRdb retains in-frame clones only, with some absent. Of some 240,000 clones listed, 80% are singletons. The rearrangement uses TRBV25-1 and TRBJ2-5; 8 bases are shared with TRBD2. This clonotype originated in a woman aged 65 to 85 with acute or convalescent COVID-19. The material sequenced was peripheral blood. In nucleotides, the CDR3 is TGTGCCAGCAGTGAAAAGTTGCAGGGACGGGGGGGGACCCAGTACTTC. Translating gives CASSEKLQGRGGTQYF.